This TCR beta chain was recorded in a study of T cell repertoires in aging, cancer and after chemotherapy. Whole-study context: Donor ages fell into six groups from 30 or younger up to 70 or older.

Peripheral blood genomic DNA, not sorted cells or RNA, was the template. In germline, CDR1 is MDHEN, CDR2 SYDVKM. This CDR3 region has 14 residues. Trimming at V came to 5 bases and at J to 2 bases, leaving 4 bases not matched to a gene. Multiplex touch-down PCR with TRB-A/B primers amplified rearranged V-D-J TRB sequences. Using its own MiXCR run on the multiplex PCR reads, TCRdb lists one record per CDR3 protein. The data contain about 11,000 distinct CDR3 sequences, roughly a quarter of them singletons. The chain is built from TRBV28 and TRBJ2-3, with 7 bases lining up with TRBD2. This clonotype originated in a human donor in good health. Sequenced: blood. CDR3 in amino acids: CASSVSGPTDTQYF. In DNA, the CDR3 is TGTGCCAGCAGTGTTAGCGGGCCCACAGATACGCAGTATTTT.